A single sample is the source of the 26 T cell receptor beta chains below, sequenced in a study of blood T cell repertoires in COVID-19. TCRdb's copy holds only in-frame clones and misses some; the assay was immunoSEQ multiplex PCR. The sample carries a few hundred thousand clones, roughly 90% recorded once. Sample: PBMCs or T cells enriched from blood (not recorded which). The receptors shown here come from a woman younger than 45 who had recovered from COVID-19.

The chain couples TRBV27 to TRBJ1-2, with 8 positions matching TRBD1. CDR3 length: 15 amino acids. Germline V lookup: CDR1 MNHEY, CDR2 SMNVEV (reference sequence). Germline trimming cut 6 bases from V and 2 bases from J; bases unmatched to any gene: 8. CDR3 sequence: CASSRDRGINYGYTF. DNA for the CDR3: TGTGCCAGCAGCCGCGACAGGGGAATAAACTATGGCTACACCTTC.

CDR3 in amino acids: CASKGGGAQTQYF. The CDR3 DNA reads as TGTGCCAGCAAAGGGGGGGGCGCACAGACCCAGTACTTC. The chain carries TRBV28 and TRBJ2-5; tentative D call: TRBD2 (7 bases). The CDR3 spans 13 residues. The ends were cut back, 7 bases at V and 6 bases at J, with 15 bases in the middle. CDR1 is MDHEN and CDR2 is SYDVKM in the germline V gene.

DNA for the CDR3: TGTGCCAGCAGGGTAGGGGGGGGGATTCAAGAGACCCAGTACTTC. Translating gives CASRVGGGIQETQYF. The genes are TRBV7-2 and TRBJ2-5; TRBD2 might be the D (7 bases). The CDR3 covers 15 residues. In germline, CDR1 is SGHTA, CDR2 FQGNSA. Trimming removed 6 bases from V and 2 bases from J, with 16 bases in between.

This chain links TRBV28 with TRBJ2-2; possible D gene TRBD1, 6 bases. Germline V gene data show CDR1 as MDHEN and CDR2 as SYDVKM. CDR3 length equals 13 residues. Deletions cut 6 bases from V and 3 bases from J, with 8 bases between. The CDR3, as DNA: TGTGCCAGCAGGACAGGATACACCGGGGAGCTGTTTTTT. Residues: CASRTGYTGELFF.

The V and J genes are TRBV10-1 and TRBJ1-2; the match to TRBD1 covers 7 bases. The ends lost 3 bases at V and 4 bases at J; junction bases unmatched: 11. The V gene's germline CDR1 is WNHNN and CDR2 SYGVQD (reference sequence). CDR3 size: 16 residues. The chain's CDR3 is CASSDHRVGQAYGYTF. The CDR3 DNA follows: TGCGCCAGCAGTGATCATCGAGTAGGACAGGCCTATGGCTACACCTTC.

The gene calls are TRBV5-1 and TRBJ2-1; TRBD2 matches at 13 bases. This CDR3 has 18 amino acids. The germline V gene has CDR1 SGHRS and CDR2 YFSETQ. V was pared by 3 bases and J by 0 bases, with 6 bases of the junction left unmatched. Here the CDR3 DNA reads TGCGCCAGCAGCTCCGGGACTAGCGGGAAGAGCTCCTACAATGAGCAGTTCTTC. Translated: CASSSGTSGKSSYNEQFF.

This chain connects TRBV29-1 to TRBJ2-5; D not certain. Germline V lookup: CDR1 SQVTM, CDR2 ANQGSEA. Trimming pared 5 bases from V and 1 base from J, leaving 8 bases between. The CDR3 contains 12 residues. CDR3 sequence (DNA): TGCAGCGTTTCTCACTCCCAAGAGACCCAGTACTTC. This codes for CSVSHSQETQYF.

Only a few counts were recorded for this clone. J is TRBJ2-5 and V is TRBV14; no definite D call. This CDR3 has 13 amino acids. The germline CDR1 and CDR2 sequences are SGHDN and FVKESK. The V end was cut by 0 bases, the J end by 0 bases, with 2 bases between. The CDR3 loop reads CASSQDNQETQYF. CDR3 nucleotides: TGTGCCAGCAGCCAAGACAACCAAGAGACCCAGTACTTC.

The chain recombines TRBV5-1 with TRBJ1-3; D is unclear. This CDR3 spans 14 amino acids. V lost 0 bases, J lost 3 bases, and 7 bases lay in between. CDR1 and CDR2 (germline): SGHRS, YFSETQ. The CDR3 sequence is CASSLGGVGNTIYF. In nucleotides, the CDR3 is TGCGCCAGCAGCTTGGGGGGAGTTGGAAACACCATATATTTT.

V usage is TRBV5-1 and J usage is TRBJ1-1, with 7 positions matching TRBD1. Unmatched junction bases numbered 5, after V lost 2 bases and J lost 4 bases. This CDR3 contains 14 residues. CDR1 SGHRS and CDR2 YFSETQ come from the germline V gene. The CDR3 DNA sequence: TGCGCCAGCAGCTTCACAGGGGCGGGCACTGAAGCTTTCTTT. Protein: CASSFTGAGTEAFF. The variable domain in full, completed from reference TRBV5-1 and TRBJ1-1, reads KAGVTQTPRYLIKTRGQQVTLSCSPISGHRSVSWYQQTPGQGLQFLFEYFSETQRNKGNFPGRFSGRQFSNSRSEMNVSTLELGDSALYLCASSFTGAGTEAFFGQGTRLTVV.

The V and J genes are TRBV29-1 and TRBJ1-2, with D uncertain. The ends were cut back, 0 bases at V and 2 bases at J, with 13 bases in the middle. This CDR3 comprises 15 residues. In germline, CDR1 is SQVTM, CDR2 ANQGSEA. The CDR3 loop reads CSVEDQTSVNYGYTF. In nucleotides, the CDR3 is TGCAGCGTTGAAGATCAGACATCGGTGAACTATGGCTACACCTTC.

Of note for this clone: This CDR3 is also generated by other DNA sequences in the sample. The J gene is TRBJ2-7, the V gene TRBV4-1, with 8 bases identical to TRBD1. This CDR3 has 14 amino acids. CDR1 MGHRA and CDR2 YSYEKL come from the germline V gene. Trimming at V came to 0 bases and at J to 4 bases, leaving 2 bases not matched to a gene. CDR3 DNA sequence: TGCGCCAGCAGCCAAGACAGGGGGCCGTACGAGCAGTACTTC. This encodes CASSQDRGPYEQYF.

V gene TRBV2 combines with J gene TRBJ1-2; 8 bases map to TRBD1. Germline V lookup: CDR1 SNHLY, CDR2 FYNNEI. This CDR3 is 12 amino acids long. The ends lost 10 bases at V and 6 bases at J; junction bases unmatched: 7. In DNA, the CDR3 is TGTGCCACAACGTCGACAGGGGATGGCTACACCTTC. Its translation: CATTSTGDGYTF.

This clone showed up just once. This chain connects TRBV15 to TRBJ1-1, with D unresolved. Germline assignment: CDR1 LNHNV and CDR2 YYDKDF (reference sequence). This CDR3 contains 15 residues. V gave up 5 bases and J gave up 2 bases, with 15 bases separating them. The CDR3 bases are TGTGCCACCAGCCCCCGAAGTGTCTATAACACTGAAGCTTTCTTT. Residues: CATSPRSVYNTEAFF.

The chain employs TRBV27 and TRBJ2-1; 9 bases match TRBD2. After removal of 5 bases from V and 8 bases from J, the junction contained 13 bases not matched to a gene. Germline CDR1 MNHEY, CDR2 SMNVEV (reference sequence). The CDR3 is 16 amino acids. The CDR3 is CASSLIPTSGPHEQFF. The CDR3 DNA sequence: TGTGCCAGCAGTCTCATCCCCACTAGCGGGCCGCATGAGCAGTTCTTC.

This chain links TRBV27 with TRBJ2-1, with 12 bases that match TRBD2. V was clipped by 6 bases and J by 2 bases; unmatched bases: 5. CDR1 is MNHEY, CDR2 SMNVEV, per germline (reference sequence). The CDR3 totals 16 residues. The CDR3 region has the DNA TGTGCCAGCAGCCTGGGACTAGCGGGTACCTACAATGAGCAGTTCTTC. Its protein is CASSLGLAGTYNEQFF.

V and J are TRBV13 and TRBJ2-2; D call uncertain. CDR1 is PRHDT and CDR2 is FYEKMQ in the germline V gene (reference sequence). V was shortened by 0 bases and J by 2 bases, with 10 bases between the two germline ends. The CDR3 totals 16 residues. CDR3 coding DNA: TGTGCCAGCAGCTTAGGGGTCCGGAGCAACACCGGGGAGCTGTTTTTT. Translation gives CASSLGVRSNTGELFF.

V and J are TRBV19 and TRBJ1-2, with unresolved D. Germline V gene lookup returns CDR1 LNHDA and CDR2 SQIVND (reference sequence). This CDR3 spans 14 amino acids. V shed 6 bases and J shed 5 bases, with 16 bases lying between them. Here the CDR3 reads CASRPHETGYGYTF. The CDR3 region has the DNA TGTGCCAGTAGACCACACGAGACGGGATATGGCTACACCTTC.

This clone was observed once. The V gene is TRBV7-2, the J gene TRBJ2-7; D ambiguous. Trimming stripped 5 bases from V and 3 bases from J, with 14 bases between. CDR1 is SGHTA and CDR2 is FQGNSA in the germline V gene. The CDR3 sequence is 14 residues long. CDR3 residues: CASSPSAENYEQYF. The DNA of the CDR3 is TGTGCCAGCAGCCCCTCGGCGGAGAACTACGAGCAGTACTTC.

The DNA of the CDR3 is TGTGCCAGCAGCTTAGTGTTTCCTGGGGAGACAGATACGCAGTATTTT. Translation gives CASSLVFPGETDTQYF. This chain uses TRBV11-1 with TRBJ2-3; tentative D call: TRBD2 (5 bases). The ends were cut back, 1 base at V and 3 bases at J, with 14 bases in the middle. The germline V gene encodes CDR1 SGHAT and CDR2 FQDESV (reference sequence). This CDR3 spans 16 amino acids.

The CDR3 DNA sequence: TGTGCCATCGGGCAGAGGACAGATAATTCACCCCTCCACTTT. This gives the protein CAIGQRTDNSPLHF. The chain carries TRBV10-3 and TRBJ1-6; possible D gene TRBD1, 6 bases. The CDR3 length is 14 residues. CDR1 and CDR2 from the germline V gene are ENHRY and SYGVKD. V was pared by 8 bases and J by 5 bases, with 13 bases between.

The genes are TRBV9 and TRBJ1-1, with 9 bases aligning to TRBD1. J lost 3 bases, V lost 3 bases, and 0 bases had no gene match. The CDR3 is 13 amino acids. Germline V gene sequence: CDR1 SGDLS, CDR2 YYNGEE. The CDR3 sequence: CASSGDRDTEAFF. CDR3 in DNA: TGTGCCAGCAGCGGGGACAGGGACACTGAAGCTTTCTTT. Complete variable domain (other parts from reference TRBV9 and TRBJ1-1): DSGVTQTPKHLITATGQRVTLRCSPRSGDLSVYWYQQSLDQGLQFLIQYYNGEERAKGNILERFSAQQFPDLHSELNLSSLELGDSALYFCASSGDRDTEAFFGQGTRLTVV.

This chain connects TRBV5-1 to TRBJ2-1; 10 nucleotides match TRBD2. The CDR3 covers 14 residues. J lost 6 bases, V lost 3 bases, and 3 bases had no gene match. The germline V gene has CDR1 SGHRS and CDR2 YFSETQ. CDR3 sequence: CASSYKREGNEQFF. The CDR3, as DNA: TGCGCCAGCAGCTACAAGCGGGAGGGCAATGAGCAGTTCTTC.

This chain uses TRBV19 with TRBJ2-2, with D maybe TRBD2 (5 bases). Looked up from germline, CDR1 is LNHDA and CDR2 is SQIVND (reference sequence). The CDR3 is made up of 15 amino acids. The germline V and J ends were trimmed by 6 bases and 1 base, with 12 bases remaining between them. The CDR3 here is CASRPPGVNTGELFF. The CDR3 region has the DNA TGTGCCAGTAGGCCCCCCGGGGTGAACACCGGGGAGCTGTTTTTT.

This CDR3 is CASSQEGGGAFHEQYF. CDR3 nucleotide sequence: TGCGCCAGCAGCCAAGAAGGCGGGGGGGCGTTCCACGAGCAGTACTTC. The gene calls are TRBV4-1 and TRBJ2-7, with 9 bases matching TRBD2. J lost 5 bases, V lost 0 bases, and 8 bases had no gene match. The CDR3 is 16 residues long. From germline, CDR1 is MGHRA and CDR2 YSYEKL.

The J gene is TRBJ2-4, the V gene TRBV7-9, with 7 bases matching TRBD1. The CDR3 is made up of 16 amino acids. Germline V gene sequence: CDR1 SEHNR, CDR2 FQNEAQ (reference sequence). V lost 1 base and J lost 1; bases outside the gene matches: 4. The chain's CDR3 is CASSLGQGVAKNIQYF. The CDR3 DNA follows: TGTGCCAGCAGCTTAGGGCAGGGGGTGGCCAAAAACATTCAGTACTTC. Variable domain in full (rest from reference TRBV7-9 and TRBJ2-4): DTGVSQNPRHKITKRGQNVTFRCDPISEHNRLYWYRQTLGQGPEFLTYFQNEAQLEKSRLLSDRFSAERPKGSFSTLEIQRTEQGDSAMYLCASSLGQGVAKNIQYFGAGTRLSVL.